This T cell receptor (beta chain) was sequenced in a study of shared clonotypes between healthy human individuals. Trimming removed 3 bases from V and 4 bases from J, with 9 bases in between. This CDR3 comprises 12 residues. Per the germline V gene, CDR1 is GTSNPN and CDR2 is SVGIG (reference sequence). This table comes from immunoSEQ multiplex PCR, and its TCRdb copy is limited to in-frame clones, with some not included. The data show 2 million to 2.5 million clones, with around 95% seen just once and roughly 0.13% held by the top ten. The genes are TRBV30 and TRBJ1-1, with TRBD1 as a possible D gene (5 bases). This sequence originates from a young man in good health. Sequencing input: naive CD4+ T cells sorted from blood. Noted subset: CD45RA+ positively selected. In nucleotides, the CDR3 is TGTGCCTGGAGCTCTAGGGGCACTGAAGCTTTCTTT. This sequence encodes CAWSSRGTEAFF.